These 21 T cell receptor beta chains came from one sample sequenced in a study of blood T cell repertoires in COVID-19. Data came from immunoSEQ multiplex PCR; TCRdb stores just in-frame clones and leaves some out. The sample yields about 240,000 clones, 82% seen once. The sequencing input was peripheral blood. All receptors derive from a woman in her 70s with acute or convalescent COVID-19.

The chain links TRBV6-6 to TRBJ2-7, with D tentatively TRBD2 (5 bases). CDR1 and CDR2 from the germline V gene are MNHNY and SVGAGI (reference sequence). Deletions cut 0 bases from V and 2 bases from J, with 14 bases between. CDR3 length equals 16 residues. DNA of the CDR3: TGTGCCAGCAGTTACTCGAGGGCAGGCCCCCCCTACGAGCAGTACTTC. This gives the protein CASSYSRAGPPYEQYF.

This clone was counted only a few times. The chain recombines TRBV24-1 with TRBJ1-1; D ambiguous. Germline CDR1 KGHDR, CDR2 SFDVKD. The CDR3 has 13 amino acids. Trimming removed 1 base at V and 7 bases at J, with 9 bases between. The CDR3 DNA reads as TGTGCCACCAGTGATTTTTCGAGCGGTGAAGCTTTCTTT. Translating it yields CATSDFSSGEAFF.

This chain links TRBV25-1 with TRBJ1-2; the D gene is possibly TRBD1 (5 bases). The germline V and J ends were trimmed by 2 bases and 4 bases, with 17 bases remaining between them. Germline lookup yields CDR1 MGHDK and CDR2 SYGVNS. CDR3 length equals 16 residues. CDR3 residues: CASSEVPRQWIYGYTF. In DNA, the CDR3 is TGTGCCAGCAGTGAAGTCCCTAGACAGTGGATCTATGGCTACACCTTC.

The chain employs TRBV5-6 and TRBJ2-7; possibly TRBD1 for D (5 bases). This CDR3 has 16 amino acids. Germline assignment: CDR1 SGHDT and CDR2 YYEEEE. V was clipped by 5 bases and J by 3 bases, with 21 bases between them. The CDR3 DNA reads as TGTGCCAGCAGTTCAATTACAGGATTGGTTTTCTACGAGCAGTACTTC. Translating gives CASSSITGLVFYEQYF.

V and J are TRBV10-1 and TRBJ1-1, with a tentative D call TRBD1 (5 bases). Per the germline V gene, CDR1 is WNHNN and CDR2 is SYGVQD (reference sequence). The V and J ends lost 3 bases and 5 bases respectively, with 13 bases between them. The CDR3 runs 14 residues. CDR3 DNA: TGCGCCAGCAGTGAAAGGGCAGGGCCTACTGAAGCTTTCTTT. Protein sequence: CASSERAGPTEAFF.

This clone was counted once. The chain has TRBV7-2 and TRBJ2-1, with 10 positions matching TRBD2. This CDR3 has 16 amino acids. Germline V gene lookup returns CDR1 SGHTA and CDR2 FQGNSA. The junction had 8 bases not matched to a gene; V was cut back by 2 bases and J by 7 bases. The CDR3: CASSLTALAGVNEQFF. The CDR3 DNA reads TGTGCCAGCAGCTTAACAGCCCTAGCGGGGGTAAATGAGCAGTTCTTC.

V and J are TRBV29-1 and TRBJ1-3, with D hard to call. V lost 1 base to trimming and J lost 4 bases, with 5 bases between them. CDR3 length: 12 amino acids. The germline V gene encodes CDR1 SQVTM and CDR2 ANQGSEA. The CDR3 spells CSVEASGNTIYF. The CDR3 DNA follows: TGCAGCGTTGAAGCATCCGGAAACACCATATATTTT.

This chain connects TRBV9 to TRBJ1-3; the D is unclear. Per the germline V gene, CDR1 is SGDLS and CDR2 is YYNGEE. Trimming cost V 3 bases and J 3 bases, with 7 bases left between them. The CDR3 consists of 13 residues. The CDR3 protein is CASSGPFGNTIYF. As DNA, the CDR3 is TGTGCCAGCAGCGGGCCATTTGGAAACACCATATATTTT. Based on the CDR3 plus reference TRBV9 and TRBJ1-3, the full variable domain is DSGVTQTPKHLITATGQRVTLRCSPRSGDLSVYWYQQSLDQGLQFLIQYYNGEERAKGNILERFSAQQFPDLHSELNLSSLELGDSALYFCASSGPFGNTIYFGEGSWLTVV.

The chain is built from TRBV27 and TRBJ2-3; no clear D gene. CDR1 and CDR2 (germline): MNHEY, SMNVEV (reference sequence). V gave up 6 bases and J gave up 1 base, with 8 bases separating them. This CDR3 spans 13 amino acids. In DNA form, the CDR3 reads TGTGCCAGCAGATTTACAGGCACAGATACGCAGTATTTT. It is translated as CASRFTGTDTQYF.

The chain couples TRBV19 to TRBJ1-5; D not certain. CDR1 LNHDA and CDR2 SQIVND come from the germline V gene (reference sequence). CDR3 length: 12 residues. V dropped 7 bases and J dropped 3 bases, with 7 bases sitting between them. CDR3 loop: CASTDFNQPQHF. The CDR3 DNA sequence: TGTGCCAGTACGGACTTCAATCAGCCCCAGCATTTT.

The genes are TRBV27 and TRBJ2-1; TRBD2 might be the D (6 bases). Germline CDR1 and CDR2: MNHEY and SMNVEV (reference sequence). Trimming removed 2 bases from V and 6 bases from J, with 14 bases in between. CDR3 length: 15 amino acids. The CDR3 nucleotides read TGTGCCAGCAGTTTAGAATATGGGGGGATCAATGAGCAGTTCTTC. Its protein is CASSLEYGGINEQFF.

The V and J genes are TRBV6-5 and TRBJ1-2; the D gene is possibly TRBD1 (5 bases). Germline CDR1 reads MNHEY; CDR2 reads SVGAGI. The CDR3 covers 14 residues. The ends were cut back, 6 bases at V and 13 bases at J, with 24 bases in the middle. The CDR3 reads CASSPEGTWLKPTF. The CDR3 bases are TGTGCCAGCAGCCCCGAAGGGACTTGGCTAAAACCCACCTTC.

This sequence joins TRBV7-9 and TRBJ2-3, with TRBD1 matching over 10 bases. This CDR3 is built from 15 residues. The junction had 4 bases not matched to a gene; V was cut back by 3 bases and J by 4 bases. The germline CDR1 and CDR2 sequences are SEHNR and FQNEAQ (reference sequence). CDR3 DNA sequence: TGTGCCAGCAGCTTTCTGACAGGGGGCGCAGATACGCAGTATTTT. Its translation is CASSFLTGGADTQYF.

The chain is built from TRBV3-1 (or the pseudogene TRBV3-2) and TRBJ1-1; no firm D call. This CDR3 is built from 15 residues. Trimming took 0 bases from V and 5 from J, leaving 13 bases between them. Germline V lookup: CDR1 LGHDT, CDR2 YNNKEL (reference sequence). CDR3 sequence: CASSQERVERTEAFF. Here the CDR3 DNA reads TGTGCCAGCAGCCAAGAGAGGGTGGAGAGGACTGAAGCTTTCTTT.

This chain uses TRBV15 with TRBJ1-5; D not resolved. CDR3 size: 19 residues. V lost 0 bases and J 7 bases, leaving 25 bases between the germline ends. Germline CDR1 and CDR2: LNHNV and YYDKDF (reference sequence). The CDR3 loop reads CATSREVDAASGVGQPQHF. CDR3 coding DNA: TGTGCCACCAGCAGAGAAGTAGACGCAGCGTCGGGAGTTGGACAGCCCCAGCATTTT. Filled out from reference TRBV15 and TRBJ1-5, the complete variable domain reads DAMVIQNPRYQVTQFGKPVTLSCSQTLNHNVMYWYQQKSSQAPKLLFHYYDKDFNNEADTPDNFQSRRPNTSFCFLDIRSPGLGDTAMYLCATSREVDAASGVGQPQHFGDGTRLSIL.

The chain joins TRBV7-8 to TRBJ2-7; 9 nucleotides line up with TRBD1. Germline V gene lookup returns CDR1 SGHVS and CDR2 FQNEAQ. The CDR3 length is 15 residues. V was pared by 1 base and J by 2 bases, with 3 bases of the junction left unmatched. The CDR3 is CASSLGQGEAYEQYF. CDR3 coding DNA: TGTGCCAGCAGCTTAGGACAGGGGGAGGCCTACGAGCAGTACTTC. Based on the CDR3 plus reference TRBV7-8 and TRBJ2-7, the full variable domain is GAGVSQSPRYKVAKRGQDVALRCDPISGHVSLFWYQQALGQGPEFLTYFQNEAQLDKSGLPSDRFFAERPEGSVSTLKIQRTQQEDSAVYLCASSLGQGEAYEQYFGPGTRLTVT.

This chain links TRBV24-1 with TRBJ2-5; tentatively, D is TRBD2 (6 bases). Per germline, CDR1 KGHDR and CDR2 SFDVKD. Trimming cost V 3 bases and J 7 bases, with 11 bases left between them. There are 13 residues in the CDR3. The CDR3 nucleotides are TGTGCCACCAGTGATGGGGGGATCGGGACCCAGTACTTC. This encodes CATSDGGIGTQYF.

In nucleotides, the CDR3 is TGCACCAGCAGCCAGGAATCCCAGGGGAGCTCTGGAAACACCATATATTTT. It encodes CTSSQESQGSSGNTIYF. This sequence joins TRBV1 and TRBJ1-3; the table's D call, TRBD1, has no DNA check behind it. TRBV1 is a listed pseudogene. The CDR3 is made up of 17 amino acids.

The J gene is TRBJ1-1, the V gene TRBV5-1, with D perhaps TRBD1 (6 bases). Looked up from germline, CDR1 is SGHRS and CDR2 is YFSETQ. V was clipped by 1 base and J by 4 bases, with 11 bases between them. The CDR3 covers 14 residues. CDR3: CASSLLRGSTEAFF. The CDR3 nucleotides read TGCGCCAGCAGCTTGCTCAGGGGAAGCACTGAAGCTTTCTTT.

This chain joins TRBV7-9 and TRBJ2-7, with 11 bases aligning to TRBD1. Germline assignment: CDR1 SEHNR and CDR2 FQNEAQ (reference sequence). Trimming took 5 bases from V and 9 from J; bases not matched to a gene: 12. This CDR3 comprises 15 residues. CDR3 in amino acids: CASSAQAGQGVRQYF. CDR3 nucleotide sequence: TGTGCCAGCAGCGCACAGGCGGGACAGGGGGTTCGGCAGTACTTC.

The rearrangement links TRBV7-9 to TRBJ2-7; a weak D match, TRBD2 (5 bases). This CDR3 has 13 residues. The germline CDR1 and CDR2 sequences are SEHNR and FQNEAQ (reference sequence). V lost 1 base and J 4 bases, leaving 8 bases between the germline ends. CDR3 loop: CASSLGAEYEQYF. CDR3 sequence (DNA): TGTGCCAGCAGCTTAGGAGCGGAATACGAGCAGTACTTC.